This TCR beta chain was identified during a study of beta chain features in type 1 diabetes. Study findings and constraints: Type 1 diabetes patients had moderately but significantly shorter TCRB CDR3s in all four CD4+ subsets. In the patient group, naive, central memory and Treg TCRB repertoires seemed more alike than in the healthy donor group.

Each sorted fraction was over 95% pure. Only a few counts were recorded for this clone. Its specificity is unknown. Additional DNA sequences in this sample encode the identical CDR3. Germline CDR1 GTSNPN, CDR2 SVGIG (reference sequence). V shed 0 bases and J shed 6 bases, with 9 bases lying between them. The CDR3 has 13 residues. The whole isolated RNA underwent reverse transcription, so sequencing captured expressed TCRB transcripts. TCRdb's table, derived via immunoSEQ multiplex PCR, lists solely in-frame clones and lacks some. The sample lists 300,000 to 450,000 clones, 9.6% occurring once. The receptor comes from a young man with type 1 diabetes. The V gene is TRBV30, the J gene TRBJ1-5; unclear D gene. The sample consisted of central memory CD4+ T cells from blood. Written as DNA, the CDR3 is TGTGCCTGGAGTGTGAGAGGGAGTCAGCCCCAGCATTTT. This codes for CAWSVRGSQPQHF. The variable domain in full, completed from reference TRBV30 and TRBJ1-5, reads SQTIHQWPATLVQPVGSPLSLECTVEGTSNPNLYWYRQAAGRGLQLLFYSVGIGQISSEVPQNLSASRPQDRQFILSSKKLLLSDSGFYLCAWSVRGSQPQHFGDGTRLSIL.